The clone carrying this T cell receptor (beta chain) was counted many times. Its target is not known. This sample was taken from a study of regulatory T cells in long-lasting Graves disease. Study details: Antithyroid drugs had been taken by newly diagnosed Graves' patients for under 3 months. Study results and limitations: Small sample size may have lowered accuracy.

Time point noted: newly diagnosed GD, antithyroid drugs for less than 3 months. After RNA was extracted from PBMCs, the TCR library was made from it. Combining iRepertoire HTBI primers with Arm-PCR of CDR3 regions, the authors built TCR beta libraries. TCRdb reprocessed the multiplex PCR reads with MiXCR, giving one entry per CDR3 protein. Of more than 400,000 distinct CDR3 sequences listed, 16% are singletons. Germline values: CDR1 MDHEN, CDR2 SYDVKM. V dropped 6 bases and J dropped 4 bases, with 16 bases sitting between them. CDR3 size: 15 residues. These same records also appear under a second study, on T cells in Graves' hyperthyroidism and ophthalmopathy. That study reports: Initially, a first-round RT-PCR of the TCR CDR3 employed the HTBI primer set. Most expanded thyroid clonotypes above 0.001 also appeared in blood.

This clonotype was sampled from a woman younger than 45 with Graves disease. Sequenced here: peripheral blood mononuclear cells (PBMCs), sampled at new diagnosis, from a patient treated with antithyroid drugs. The chain couples TRBV28 to TRBJ2-1; TRBD1 might be the D (5 bases). The CDR3 region is CASRTLAGRYNEQFF. The CDR3 nucleotides are TGTGCCAGCAGAACACTCGCAGGGCGATACAATGAGCAGTTCTTC.